This TCR beta chain appears in the sequencing data of a study of cytomegalovirus exposure and HLA in healthy donors. Study summary: It was reported in a later analysis that the same platform had been used for the approximately 110 validation repertoires as for the roughly 670 first-cohort repertoires.

About this clone: Its antigen is unidentified.

Assay used: immunoSEQ multiplex PCR; TCRdb lists only in-frame clones, some missing. The sample carries hundreds of thousands of clones, around nine tenths recorded once. Whole-study findings and limits: Per published reports, the classifier diagnosed cytomegalovirus status with high specificity and sensitivity. Cytomegalovirus association was listed for 164 TCR beta chains.

Separate from the approximately 670-subject first cohort, the 120-subject validation cohort was the one that the donors belonged to. Germline CDR1 MGHDK, CDR2 SYGVNS. This CDR3 spans 12 amino acids. Trimming removed 1 base from V and 9 bases from J, with 9 bases in between. Sequencing was carried out using PBMCs. The gene calls are TRBV25-1 and TRBJ1-1; D possibly corresponds to TRBD1 (6 bases). The receptor was derived from a woman younger than 30 in good health and CMV-seronegative. The CDR3 region is CASSEWQGQAFF. The CDR3, as DNA: TGTGCCAGCAGTGAATGGCAGGGGCAAGCTTTCTTT. Filled out from reference TRBV25-1 and TRBJ1-1, the complete variable domain reads EADIYQTPRYLVIGTGKKITLECSQTMGHDKMYWYQQDPGMELHLIHYSYGVNSTEKGDLSSESTVSRIRTEHFPLTLESARPSHTSQYLCASSEWQGQAFFGQGTRLTVV.